This TCR beta chain was captured by sequencing in a study of shared clonotypes between healthy human individuals. Study conclusions and caveats: About 5.2% was the fraction of naive CD4 clonotypes found shared across four donors. Compared with memory subsets, naive subsets generally had larger estimated richness.

Trimming stripped 3 bases from V and 2 bases from J, with 11 bases between. This CDR3 is 14 amino acids long. The germline CDR1 and CDR2 sequences are LNHDA and SQIVND (reference sequence). It was CD45RO-negative cells, positively selected for CCR7, that made up naive CD8 cells, with terminally differentiated effector memory CD45RA+ cells excluded. A word on this clone: The antigen remains unidentified.

Sequenced by immunoSEQ multiplex PCR; TCRdb stores in-frame clones only, minus some. The repertoire holds about 2 million clones, with about 95% as singletons. The receptor was isolated from a man aged 18 to 29 in good health. The source material was naive CD8+ T cells sorted from blood. The chain joins TRBV19 to TRBJ2-7; tentative D call: TRBD2 (6 bases). The CDR3 reads CASSMVGGTYEQYF. CDR3 sequence (DNA): TGTGCCAGTAGTATGGTCGGCGGGACCTACGAGCAGTACTTC.